The 26 T cell receptor beta chains listed next were all sequenced from one sample in a study of OX40 agonist ivuxolimab in advanced cancers. Repertoires were generated with immunoSEQ multiplex PCR, while TCRdb's copy carries only in-frame clones and drops some. The sample shows some 90,000 clones, around 87% of them seen only once. The starting material was CD4+ or CD8+ T cells sorted from blood, obtained in a trial of the OX40 agonist ivuxolimab. The receptors here all came from an adult with an advanced solid tumor such as melanoma, head and neck, liver or kidney cancer.

The rearrangement joins TRBV2 to TRBJ1-1; possibly TRBD1 for D (5 bases). The CDR3 extends over 15 amino acids. V was trimmed by 0 bases and J by 5 bases, leaving 13 bases between them. CDR1 and CDR2 from the germline V gene are SNHLY and FYNNEI. The CDR3 spells CASSEALGGGTEAFF. CDR3 in DNA: TGTGCCAGCAGTGAAGCTCTCGGGGGTGGGACTGAAGCTTTCTTT.

The rearrangement joins TRBV15 to TRBJ2-2, with 8 bases that match TRBD1. Per germline, CDR1 LNHNV and CDR2 YYDKDF (reference sequence). The CDR3 runs 17 residues. V was pared by 2 bases and J by 2 bases, with 7 bases of the junction left unmatched. CDR3 DNA sequence: TGTGCCACCAGCAGATCCCAGGGGGCGCGTAACACCGGGGAGCTGTTTTTT. This sequence encodes CATSRSQGARNTGELFF.

The chain recombines TRBV19 with TRBJ1-3; 7 bases fit TRBD1. The CDR3 extends over 13 amino acids. CDR1 is LNHDA and CDR2 is SQIVND in the germline V gene (reference sequence). J lost 2 bases, V lost 5 bases, and 0 bases had no gene match. The CDR3 region has the DNA TGTGCCAGTAGTCAGGGGGCTGGAAACACCATATATTTT. This encodes CASSQGAGNTIYF.

V and J are TRBV25-1 and TRBJ2-1, with 8 positions matching TRBD2. The CDR3 is 16 amino acids. The V segment lost 2 bases and the J segment 0 bases; nucleotides outside the gene matches: 3. Germline V gene sequence: CDR1 MGHDK, CDR2 SYGVNS. The DNA of the CDR3 is TGTGCCAGCAGTGAAAGTCGGGAGGGCTCCTACAATGAGCAGTTCTTC. It yields the protein CASSESREGSYNEQFF.

This chain links TRBV6-1 with TRBJ2-5; either TRBD1 or TRBD2 may supply D (6 bases each). Germline assignment: CDR1 MNHNS and CDR2 SASEGT. CDR3 length: 15 residues. V gave up 6 bases and J gave up 2 bases, with 16 bases separating them. CDR3 coding DNA: TGTGCCAGCAGCCGGACAGCGGGCTTACAAGAGACCCAGTACTTC. Its protein product is CASSRTAGLQETQYF.

The genes are TRBV7-9 and TRBJ2-1, with 15 bases identical to TRBD2. Germline V lookup: CDR1 SEHNR, CDR2 FQNEAQ (reference sequence). Trimming took 5 bases from V and 10 from J; bases not matched to a gene: 9. This CDR3 is 16 amino acids long. CDR3 sequence: CASSPRTSGRAREQFF. The CDR3 nucleotides read TGTGCCAGCAGCCCGCGGACTAGCGGGAGGGCGAGGGAGCAGTTCTTC. Full variable domain (outside the CDR3, taken from reference TRBV7-9 and TRBJ2-1): DTGVSQNPRHKITKRGQNVTFRCDPISEHNRLYWYRQTLGQGPEFLTYFQNEAQLEKSRLLSDRFSAERPKGSFSTLEIQRTEQGDSAMYLCASSPRTSGRAREQFFGPGTRLTVL.

The chain has TRBV29-1 and TRBJ2-3; TRBD1 matches 7 bases. Trimming at V came to 6 bases and at J to 6 bases, leaving 15 bases not matched to a gene. Germline V lookup: CDR1 SQVTM, CDR2 ANQGSEA. The CDR3 covers 15 residues. CDR3 in DNA: TGCAGCGTGTACCTACAGGGGCGCTCAATCGATACGCAGTATTTT. This encodes CSVYLQGRSIDTQYF.

V is TRBV6-5 and J is TRBJ2-2, with a possible D match to TRBD2 (6 bases). CDR1 is MNHEY and CDR2 is SVGAGI in the germline V gene. The V end lost 6 bases, the J end lost 2 bases, and 10 bases lay between the germline ends. The CDR3 has 14 residues. The CDR3 nucleotides are TGTGCCAGCAGGGGGGGATCCAACACCGGGGAGCTGTTTTTT. Translating it yields CASRGGSNTGELFF.

The chain has TRBV5-5 and TRBJ2-7, with no clear D. This CDR3 has 12 residues. Per the germline V gene, CDR1 is SGHKS and CDR2 is YYEKEE (reference sequence). V gave up 0 bases and J gave up 7 bases, with 8 bases separating them. Here the CDR3 DNA reads TGTGCCAGCAGCTTGGGGACGTATGAGCAGTACTTC. The encoded protein is CASSLGTYEQYF.

The gene calls are TRBV27 and TRBJ2-1, with D possibly being TRBD2 (7 bases). This CDR3 region has 15 residues. The germline V gene has CDR1 MNHEY and CDR2 SMNVEV (reference sequence). V lost 3 bases to trimming and J lost 1 base, with 10 bases between them. This CDR3 is CASSFRGASYNEQFF. The CDR3 DNA follows: TGTGCCAGCAGTTTCCGGGGGGCGTCCTACAATGAGCAGTTCTTC.

The chain uses TRBV7-2 and TRBJ1-2; D not certain. This CDR3 region has 17 residues. Germline V gene sequence: CDR1 SGHTA, CDR2 FQGNSA. The V end lost 0 bases, the J end lost 3 bases, and 17 bases lay between the germline ends. CDR3 coding DNA: TGTGCCAGCAGCTTAGCCGTCGGGCCCGACGGAGACTATGGCTACACCTTC. It encodes CASSLAVGPDGDYGYTF.

V is TRBV5-1 and J is TRBJ2-7; 10 nucleotides line up with TRBD2. Germline V gives CDR1 SGHRS, CDR2 YFSETQ. The CDR3 totals 17 residues. V lost 4 bases to trimming and J lost 5 bases; unmatched junction nucleotides: 15. The CDR3 protein is CASSPTGLAGENHEQYF. CDR3 nucleotide sequence: TGCGCCAGCAGCCCTACAGGTCTAGCGGGAGAAAACCACGAGCAGTACTTC.

The rearrangement joins TRBV10-1 to TRBJ2-2; TRBD2 might be the D (6 bases). The V gene's germline CDR1 is WNHNN and CDR2 SYGVQD (reference sequence). With 4 bases removed from V and 6 bases from J, the gap between germline ends came to 15 bases. This CDR3 is built from 15 residues. DNA of the CDR3: TGCGCCAGCAGTGTTAGTTTGGGGGACTCCGGGGAGCTGTTTTTT. This translates into CASSVSLGDSGELFF.

This clone was detected only once. The chain links TRBV10-3 to TRBJ1-2, with a weak D call TRBD1 (5 bases). Germline-derived CDR1 and CDR2 are ENHRY and SYGVKD. V lost 6 bases and J 7 bases, leaving 18 bases between the germline ends. The CDR3 consists of 14 residues. CDR3 in amino acids: CAIRGDGSFLGYTF. CDR3 nucleotide sequence: TGTGCCATCAGGGGGGACGGATCGTTTCTTGGCTACACCTTC.

V is TRBV11-3 and J is TRBJ1-4; D is unclear. This CDR3 contains 11 residues. V was pared by 4 bases and J by 5 bases, with 2 bases between. Per the germline V gene, CDR1 is SGHNT and CDR2 is YENEEA. The CDR3 loop reads CASSSNEKLFF. The CDR3 DNA reads TGTGCCAGCAGCTCGAATGAAAAACTGTTTTTT.

The rearrangement uses TRBV5-8 and TRBJ1-2, with TRBD1 matching over 8 bases. Per the germline V gene, CDR1 is SGHTS and CDR2 is YDEGEE. The length of the CDR3 is 14 residues. The J segment lost 7 bases and the V segment lost 4 bases, leaving 9 bases of the junction unmatched. In DNA form, the CDR3 reads TGTGCCAGCAGCGTCGGGACAGGCTTTAGTGGCTACACCTTC. Translation: CASSVGTGFSGYTF.

CDR3 DNA: TGCGCCAGCAGCTTGGAACAGATCACAGGGCCCGGGGAGCTGTTTTTT. Protein product: CASSLEQITGPGELFF. This chain links TRBV5-1 with TRBJ2-2, with D perhaps TRBD1 (6 bases). Germline V gives CDR1 SGHRS, CDR2 YFSETQ. Trimming took 0 bases from V and 6 from J, leaving 15 bases between them. This CDR3 region has 16 residues.

The rearrangement joins TRBV7-9 to TRBJ2-1, with 9 bases aligning to TRBD2. In germline, CDR1 is SEHNR, CDR2 FQNEAQ (reference sequence). The CDR3 has 15 residues. Trimming took 3 bases from V and 4 from J; bases not matched to a gene: 4. CDR3 region: CASSLASGTYNEQFF. The CDR3 region has the DNA TGTGCCAGCAGCTTGGCTAGCGGGACTTACAATGAGCAGTTCTTC. Filled out from reference TRBV7-9 and TRBJ2-1, the complete variable domain reads DTGVSQNPRHKITKRGQNVTFRCDPISEHNRLYWYRQTLGQGPEFLTYFQNEAQLEKSRLLSDRFSAERPKGSFSTLEIQRTEQGDSAMYLCASSLASGTYNEQFFGPGTRLTVL.

The chain links TRBV19 to TRBJ1-5, with D unclear. From germline, CDR1 is LNHDA and CDR2 SQIVND (reference sequence). CDR3 length: 13 residues. V lost 1 base, J lost 3 bases, and 4 bases lay in between. The chain's CDR3 is CASSIGPNQPQHF. The CDR3 bases are TGTGCCAGTAGTATAGGGCCCAATCAGCCCCAGCATTTT. Full variable domain (rest looked up from reference TRBV19 and TRBJ1-5): DGGITQSPKYLFRKEGQNVTLSCEQNLNHDAMYWYRQDPGQGLRLIYYSQIVNDFQKGDIAEGYSVSREKKESFPLTVTSAQKNPTAFYLCASSIGPNQPQHFGDGTRLSIL.

The chain uses TRBV7-2 and TRBJ2-1; a possible D gene is TRBD2 (5 bases). The V gene's germline CDR1 is SGHTA and CDR2 FQGNSA. The V end lost 4 bases, the J end lost 6 bases, and 10 bases lay between the germline ends. The length of the CDR3 is 13 residues. This CDR3 is CASSSTSVNEQFF. The CDR3 nucleotides read TGTGCCAGCAGCTCAACTAGTGTCAATGAGCAGTTCTTC.

The chain is built from TRBV28 and TRBJ2-5; D assignment may be TRBD1 or TRBD2 (5 bases each). The CDR3 is 12 residues long. Trimming shortened V by 5 bases and J by 5 bases, and 9 bases separated the two germline ends. In germline, CDR1 is MDHEN, CDR2 SYDVKM. The CDR3 reads CASSEGWETQYF. CDR3 nucleotides: TGTGCCAGCAGTGAGGGGTGGGAGACCCAGTACTTC.

V is TRBV19 and J is TRBJ1-1; TRBD1 is a possible D gene (5 bases). The CDR3 sequence is 11 residues long. V was cut by 5 bases and J by 5 bases, with 6 bases left in between. Germline V lookup: CDR1 LNHDA, CDR2 SQIVND (reference sequence). The CDR3 region has the DNA TGTGCCAGTAGTCGGGGGACTGAAGCTTTCTTT. Residues: CASSRGTEAFF.

The chain has TRBV5-1 and TRBJ1-3; D is possibly TRBD1 (6 bases). Trimming removed 0 bases from V and 4 bases from J, with 8 bases in between. The germline V gene has CDR1 SGHRS and CDR2 YFSETQ. The CDR3 contains 14 residues. This CDR3 is CASSLDRAGNTIYF. The CDR3 DNA reads TGCGCCAGCAGCTTGGACAGGGCCGGAAACACCATATATTTT.

The chain combines TRBV2 with TRBJ2-5, with 9 bases matching TRBD2. The V and J ends lost 7 bases and 5 bases, in that order; junction bases with no gene match: 11. This CDR3 region has 15 residues. Germline lookup yields CDR1 SNHLY and CDR2 FYNNEI. CDR3 loop: CASTGFSGSGETQYF. DNA for the CDR3: TGTGCCAGCACCGGGTTTAGCGGGAGCGGGGAGACCCAGTACTTC. Looking up the rest from reference TRBV2 and TRBJ2-5 gives the full variable domain: EPEVTQTPSHQVTQMGQEVILRCVPISNHLYFYWYRQILGQKVEFLVSFYNNEISEKSEIFDDQFSVERPDGSNFTLKIRSTKLEDSAMYFCASTGFSGSGETQYFGPGTRLLVL.

The chain is built from TRBV5-1 and TRBJ1-5; D is undetermined. V was shortened by 1 base and J by 7 bases, with 9 bases between the two germline ends. Germline V gene sequence: CDR1 SGHRS, CDR2 YFSETQ. The CDR3 is made up of 13 amino acids. The CDR3 loop is CASSLLAGQPQHF. CDR3 sequence (DNA): TGCGCCAGCAGCTTGCTGGCGGGCCAGCCCCAGCATTTT.

The chain is built from TRBV28 and TRBJ2-7; the D gene is possibly TRBD2 (5 bases). The CDR3 totals 15 residues. Trimming removed 4 bases at V and 1 base at J, with 14 bases between. Germline CDR1 is MDHEN and CDR2 is SYDVKM. DNA of the CDR3: TGTGCCAGCAGTTGGGTCCTCCCGGGGTCCTACGAGCAGTACTTC. It encodes CASSWVLPGSYEQYF.